This TCR beta chain came from a study of OX40 agonist ivuxolimab in advanced cancers. Background for the entire study: Ivuxolimab was a fully human IgG2 agonistic monoclonal antibody targeting the costimulatory receptor OX40 (CD134). Intravenous ivuxolimab was administered to patients every 2 weeks at six dose levels: 0.01, 0.1, 0.3, 1.5, 3 and 10 mg/kg. Among the 50 to 55 dose-escalation patients, around 20 had hepatocellular carcinoma, 15 or so melanoma, 9 renal cell carcinoma and 9 head and neck cancer. A male proportion of around 83% and a mean age of about 60 years, ranging from roughly 23 to 80, were recorded for the dose-escalation cohort. Prior anti-PD-1, anti-PD-L1 or anti-CTLA-4 therapy was permitted, and checkpoint inhibitors had been received by under 50% of dose-escalation patients. Partial responses were achieved by three dose-escalation patients, of whom one had hepatocellular carcinoma and two had cutaneous melanoma. Peripheral TCRbeta sequencing was intended to test whether TCR sequence diversity was altered and clonal T-cell expansion was caused by ivuxolimab. The paper describes the monotherapy dose-escalation part (N ≈ 49 patients) of the phase I trial of ivuxolimab. What the study reported, not specific to this receptor: In the 0.1-3.0 mg/kg groups, partial responders had among the lowest normalized peripheral clonal expansion, particularly in CD8+ T cells. At doses from 0.1 to 3.0 mg/kg, clonal expansion was seen in both CD4+ and CD8+ blood T cells between baseline and week 6. Low levels of normalized T-cell clonal expansion were also seen in some patients who did not respond. The antigen specificity of the clonally expanded peripheral T cells was not determined. After ivuxolimab, expanded clones were on average more numerous among CD8+ T cells than among CD4+ T cells.

For sequencing of the TCRbeta CDR3 region, genomic DNA was extracted from the sorted cells. The immunoSEQ Assay was used for sequencing of TCRbeta CDR3 regions. In TCRdb, the immuneACCESS table is reduced to in-frame sequences with V and J assigned. These tables do not hold every clone; where another copy was compared, an unresolved V gene accounts for under half, and the others remain unexplained. The sample has tens of thousands of clones on record, around 86% of them singletons. The top ten clones comprise approximately 1% of the sample. Remarks on this clone: There is no known antigen for this receptor. Base qualities are missing; no much larger clone stands one base away.

CDR1 and CDR2 are read off the germline V gene as LGHNT and FRNRAP. V is cut back by 6 bases and J by 2 bases, with 8 bases in the junction unmatched. Inclusive of the bounding cysteine and phenylalanine, the CDR3 is 16 residues long. Just CDR3 DNA is preserved here, 48 bases in frame from base 1. The trial excluded patients who had a history of autoimmune disease or who were on systemic immunosuppression. Peripheral blood for TCR sequencing was collected from all dose cohorts at baseline, on cycle 4 day 1, and on cycle 7 day 1. Samples came from an open-label, multicenter, first-in-human phase I dose-escalation trial of ivuxolimab. Adults with locally advanced or metastatic head and neck squamous cell, hepatocellular, melanoma or renal cell carcinoma were enrolled in the trial. Before TCR sequencing, CD4+ T cells and CD8+ T cells were sorted from peripheral blood as separate populations.

The chain joins TRBV12-5 to TRBJ2-5, with 11 bases in between that match TRBD1. This clonotype was obtained from an adult with an advanced solid tumor such as melanoma, head and neck, liver or kidney cancer. This material consisted of CD4+ or CD8+ T cells sorted from blood, taken in a trial of the OX40 agonist ivuxolimab. The CDR3 region reads CASGRTGGGGQETQYF. The DNA is as follows: TGTGCTAGTGGGCGGACAGGGGGCGGAGGTCAAGAGACCCAGTACTTC. Reference TRBV12-5 and TRBJ2-5 proteins supply the regions before and after the CDR3; the full variable domain is: DARVTQTPRHKVTEMGQEVTMRCQPILGHNTVFWYRQTMMQGLELLAYFRNRAPLDDSGMPKDRFSAEMPDATLATLKIQPSEPRDSAVYFCASGRTGGGGQETQYFGPGTRLLVL.